What follows are 3 T cell receptor beta chains derived from one specimen sequenced in a study of T cell changes during pregnancy in multiple sclerosis (dated by TCRdb to 2018 to 2020). Libraries were prepared through the immunoSEQ multiplex PCR assay. TCRdb mirrors the immuneACCESS table, restricted to in-frame sequences. Some clones are absent from its copies; in checked studies, under half trace to an unresolved V gene, and the reason for the others is unknown. This sample comprises about 42,000 clones, about 85% of them detected only once. The ten top clones hold about 0.64% of the sample. The material was CD4+ T cells from peripheral blood mononuclear cells, obtained before pregnancy. The receptor set was obtained from a female donor with multiple sclerosis, enrolled in a pregnancy study.

V is TRBV5-5 and J is TRBJ1-4, with a tentative D call TRBD1 (5 bases). Germline V lookup: CDR1 SGHKS, CDR2 YYEKEE (reference sequence). There are 15 residues in the CDR3. The germline V and J ends were trimmed by 7 bases and 4 bases, with 17 bases remaining between them. CDR3 sequence reads: CASGQVWQGNEKLFF. The DNA for the CDR3 is TGTGCCAGCGGCCAAGTGTGGCAGGGTAATGAAAAACTGTTTTTT.

V and J are TRBV2 and TRBJ2-1; D may be TRBD2 (6 bases). Germline CDR1 SNHLY, CDR2 FYNNEI. CDR3 length: 14 residues. V was pared by 7 bases and J by 8 bases, with 18 bases between. The DNA of the CDR3 is TGTGCCAGCACCCCGCGGCTAGCGAACGATGAGCAGTTCTTC. This encodes CASTPRLANDEQFF.

The J gene is TRBJ2-7, the V gene TRBV5-4; 8 positions match TRBD1. Germline values: CDR1 SGHNT, CDR2 YYREEE (reference sequence). Trimming cost V 4 bases and J 3 bases; bases outside gene matches: 9. The CDR3 sequence is 15 residues long. This CDR3 reads CASSPGQDSLYEQYF. The CDR3 bases are TGTGCCAGCAGCCCGGGACAGGATTCCCTCTACGAGCAGTACTTC.